This is a list of T cell receptor beta chains from one sample in a study of tumor-infiltrating lymphocytes in primary liver carcinoma. TCRdb re-called the multiplex PCR reads with MiXCR, one entry per CDR3 protein. The sample includes just under 95,000 distinct CDR3 sequences, around 68% of them seen just once. The sample taken for sequencing was tumor-adjacent normal liver tissue. Receptor source: a man aged 40-49 years with primary liver carcinoma and hepatitis B virus infection. Both conserved end residues are part of each CDR3. D genes are given only for firm matches. Size values are once, few and many counts, or a class for expanded clones, and some rows have none.

>TRBJ2-3|TRBD2|many|TRBV10-1
TGCGCCAGCAGTGCGGGAGGGCCAACAGATACGCAGTATTTT
CASSAGGPTDTQYF
>TRBJ2-7|.|few|TRBV28
TGTGCCAGCAGTTTACCGGACTTTTACTCCTACGAGCAGTACTTC
CASSLPDFYSYEQYF
>TRBJ2-5|.|.|TRBV5-4
TGTGCCAGTACCAGCATGGCAGGGGTTGGCGAGACCCAATACTTC
CASTSMAGVGETQYF
>TRBJ1-1|.|.|TRBV4-1
TGTGCCAGCGTGGTCCGACGGGGAGCCCGAACTGAAGCTTTCTTT
CASVVRRGARTEAFF
>TRBJ2-1|.|.|TRBV12-3/TRBV12-4
TGTGCCAGCAGCCTCCAGGAAGGGGACAATGAGCAATTCTTC
CASSLQEGDNEQFF
>TRBJ2-1|TRBD1|many|TRBV12-3/TRBV12-4
TGTGCCAGCAGTCCCCCTACCGGGACAGGCTCCTACAATGAGCAGTTCTTC
CASSPPTGTGSYNEQFF
>TRBJ1-2|TRBD1|many|TRBV7-9
TGTGCCAGCAGCCCGACAGGGATTTATGGCTACACCTTC
CASSPTGIYGYTF
>TRBJ2-7|TRBD2|.|TRBV11-2
TGTTCCAGCAGTTTAGAGTGGTGGGAGGGGATTGAGCAGTGCTTC
CSSSLEWWEGIEQCF
>TRBJ2-5|.|.|TRBV11-2
TGTGTCAGCAACTGGGGGGGGCTGAGAGAGACCCAGTACTTC
CVSNWGGLRETQYF
>TRBJ2-5|TRBD1|.|TRBV11-2
TGTGCCAGCAGCGGACGAGGGACAGCCAGAGCGACCCAGTACTTC
CASSGRGTARATQYF
>TRBJ2-2|.|medium-sized|TRBV4-1
TGCGCCAGCAGCCAAGACAGTGGGGCCGGGGAGCTGTTTTTT
CASSQDSGAGELFF
>TRBJ2-1|.|.|TRBV12-3/TRBV12-4
TGTGCCAGCAGTATCACCGGGACTCCCGATGAGCAGTTCTTC
CASSITGTPDEQFF
>TRBJ1-5|.|.|TRBV5-1
TGCGCCAGCAAGTTAGGGGGTGGAAGTAATCAGCCCCAGCATTTT
CASKLGGGSNQPQHF
>TRBJ2-3|.|.|TRBV30
TGTGCCTGGAGTGTAGGAGTTAGCGGAGCCACAGATACGCAGTATTTT
CAWSVGVSGATDTQYF
>TRBJ2-3|TRBD2|many|TRBV5-4
TGTGCCAGCAGCTTAGCGGGAGGGTTTGATACGCAGTATTTT
CASSLAGGFDTQYF
>TRBJ2-3|.|.|TRBV28
TGTGCCGGCACCCGGGCCCCAACACGGGCAGATACGCAGTATTTT
CAGTRAPTRADTQYF
>TRBJ2-1|.|.|TRBV28
TGTGCCAGCAGACACAAAACACTTTCCTACAATGAGCAGTTCTTC
CASRHKTLSYNEQFF
>TRBJ2-3|.|.|TRBV28
TGTGCCAGCATACCTTGGGATGGGGCGCAGTATTTT
CASIPWDGAQYF
>TRBJ2-7|.|many|TRBV6-6
TGTGCCAGCAGGGGATATAGGTTTGCCTACGAGCAGTACTTC
CASRGYRFAYEQYF
>TRBJ1-4|.|.|TRBV7-3
TGTGCCAGCAGCTCCCGTCCTGGAGAAAGACTGTTTTTT
CASSSRPGERLFF
>TRBJ2-5|.|.|TRBV11-2
TGTGCCAGCAGCTTAGGGGGCTGGCAAGAGACCCAGTACTTC
CASSLGGWQETQYF
>TRBJ1-2|.|.|TRBV11-2
TGTGCCAGCAGCCCCCGACCGATTCCCTATGGCTACACCTTC
CASSPRPIPYGYTF
>TRBJ1-2|.|many|TRBV10-3
TGTGCCATCAGTGAGAACCCCGATGGCTACACCTTC
CAISENPDGYTF
>TRBJ1-5|.|.|TRBV4-1
TGCGCCAGCAGAACCGGGGGCAGAAGCAATCAGCCCCAGCATTTT
CASRTGGRSNQPQHF
>TRBJ1-1|TRBD1|few|TRBV13
TGTGCCAGCAGAACTACACAGGGGCGGAACACTGAAGCTTTCTTT
CASRTTQGRNTEAFF
>TRBJ1-6|.|many|TRBV10-2
TGCGCCAGCACAAAAGAGCAGTTTTCACCCCTCCACTTT
CASTKEQFSPLHF
>TRBJ2-7|.|.|TRBV11-2
TGTGCCAGCATCAAACAGACTAGTTCCGAGCAGTACTTC
CASIKQTSSEQYF